This entry describes one TCR beta chain. These data belong to a study of patients and donors after allogeneic stem cell transplantation. TCRdb redid the calling of the RT-PCR reads with MiXCR, one entry per CDR3 protein. The repertoire holds roughly 940,000 distinct CDR3 sequences, with about a sixth as singletons. The ends were cut back, 0 bases at V and 3 bases at J, with 12 bases in the middle. Looked up from germline, CDR1 is SGHRS and CDR2 is YFSETQ. This CDR3 region has 15 residues. The source of this sequence is a human donor who was either an allogeneic HSCT recipient or a stem cell or donor lymphocyte infusion donor (not recorded which). It is not recorded whose cells these are; they may come from a transplant donor. Sequenced material: blood, either unsorted or a sorted T cell fraction (not recorded which). This chain joins TRBV5-1 and TRBJ1-2, with D possibly matching TRBD1 (5 bases). In DNA, the CDR3 is TGCGCCAGCAGCTTGGAGGTGTCAGGGTACTATGGCTACACCTTC. Protein: CASSLEVSGYYGYTF.